One T cell receptor (beta chain) is described in this entry. Original processing methods: Reference gene primer amplification gave estimated nucleated cell counts. Clones were sequenced by immunoSEQ multiplex PCR, and TCRdb holds only the in-frame ones, with some missing. The D gene and trimming were derived from the DNA, and the V and J assignments and clone size from that table. In the table there are roughly 250,000 clones, over 75% of which are singletons. The data derive from a study of blood T cell repertoires in COVID-19. Turning to the study itself: Spain, Italy and the United States supplied samples that represented acute and convalescent COVID-19.

Seattle researchers signed up patients amid active infection and tracked them longitudinally. CDR3 size: 14 residues. Trimming left V 4 bases short and J 3 bases short, with 10 bases between. The germline CDR1 and CDR2 sequences are SNHLY and FYNNEI. This clonotype originated in a human donor with COVID-19, enrolled during active disease. The donor label of this sample is uncertain. Sequenced: peripheral blood. The chain joins TRBV2 to TRBJ1-3, with D unclear. The CDR3 DNA reads as TGTGCCAGCAGTGTTTGGGAGGTTGGAAACACCATATATTTT. The encoded protein is CASSVWEVGNTIYF.